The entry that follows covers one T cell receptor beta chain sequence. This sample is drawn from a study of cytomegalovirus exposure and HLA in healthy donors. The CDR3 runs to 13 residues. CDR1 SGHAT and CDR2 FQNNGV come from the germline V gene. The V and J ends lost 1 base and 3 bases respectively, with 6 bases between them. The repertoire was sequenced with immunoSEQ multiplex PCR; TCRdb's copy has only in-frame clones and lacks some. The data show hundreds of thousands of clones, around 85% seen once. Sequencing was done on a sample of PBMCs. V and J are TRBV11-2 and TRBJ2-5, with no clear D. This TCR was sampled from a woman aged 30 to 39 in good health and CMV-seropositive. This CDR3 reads CASSLGLEETQYF. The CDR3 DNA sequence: TGTGCCAGCAGCTTAGGCCTAGAAGAGACCCAGTACTTC. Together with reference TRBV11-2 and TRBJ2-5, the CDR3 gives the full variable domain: EAGVAQSPRYKIIEKRQSVAFWCNPISGHATLYWYQQILGQGPKLLIQFQNNGVVDDSQLPKDRFSAERLKGVDSTLKIQPAKLEDSAVYLCASSLGLEETQYFGPGTRLLVL.